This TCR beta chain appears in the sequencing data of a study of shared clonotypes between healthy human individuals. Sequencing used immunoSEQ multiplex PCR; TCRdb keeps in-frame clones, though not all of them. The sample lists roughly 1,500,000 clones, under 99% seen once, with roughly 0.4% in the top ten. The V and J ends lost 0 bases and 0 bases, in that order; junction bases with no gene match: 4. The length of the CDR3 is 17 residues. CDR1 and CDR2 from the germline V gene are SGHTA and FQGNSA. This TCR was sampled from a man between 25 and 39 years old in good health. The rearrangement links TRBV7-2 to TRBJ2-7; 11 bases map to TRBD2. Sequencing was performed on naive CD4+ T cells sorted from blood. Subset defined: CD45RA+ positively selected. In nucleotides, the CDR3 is TGTGCCAGCAGCTTAGCGAAGACTAGCGGGAACTCCTACGAGCAGTACTTC. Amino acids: CASSLAKTSGNSYEQYF.